The present T cell receptor beta chain was sequenced within a study of blood T cell repertoires in COVID-19 (TCRdb year 2020). For the study in its entirety: The collaborator samples originated in the United States, Italy and Spain and spanned the acute and convalescent phases of COVID-19. Samples came from the ongoing ImmuneRACE study (first 160 participants) plus 1,254 subjects from 6 global collaborators. The prospective study material was composed of cDNA or gDNA derived from T cells, B-cell-depleted T cells, or PBMCs. The repertoires were released in a freely available public database meant as a resource for research on the immune response to SARS-CoV-2. The dataset comprised deeply sampled blood TCRbeta repertoires from subjects exposed to, actively infected with, or recovered from COVID-19. Nearly every sample came with metadata listing a de-identified subject ID, COVID-19 status, age in years and sex. Where HLA class I and class II types were available, the types were taken from metadata supplied by the sample provider, not from assay-based typing. The investigation overall reported the following: How much clinical and demographic metadata was included differed by source and by participant, and the metadata was provided uncurated.

Collaborating institutions collected whole blood in K2EDTA tubes following their own protocols. For TCRbeta analysis, collaborator samples were shipped as frozen whole blood, as isolated PBMCs, or as DNA extracted from either sample type. TCRbeta CDR3 regions were amplified from genomic DNA using the immunoSEQ Assay, a bias-controlled multiplex PCR. The paper's processing steps were these. The number of nucleated cells in each sample was estimated by amplification of reference gene primers within the assay. To quantify the absolute abundance of each unique TCRbeta CDR3 rearrangement, sequence reads were collapsed and filtered. For each sample, productive Simpson clonality was calculated as the square root of Simpson's diversity index across productive rearrangements. TCRdb holds this immuneACCESS table with in-frame rearrangements only. Some clones are missing; in checked studies, unresolved V genes explain under half, and the rest has no known cause. The DNA gave D and trimming, while V, J and clone size come from that table. Across this sample there are about 59,000 clones, with 90% seen only once. About a sixth of the sample is taken by the ten largest.

Trimming leaves V shorter by 1 base and J shorter by 6 bases, with the junction holding 9 bases beyond the gene matches. The CDR3 runs 16 amino acids, cysteine and phenylalanine included. Solely the CDR3 DNA is kept, with 48 bases framed from the first base. For CDR1 and CDR2, the germline V gene lists SGHTA and FQGNSA. In the case of this clone: Its antigen target is currently unknown. No much larger clone exists at a distance of one base, and base qualities are not known.

The rearrangement joined TRBV7-2 to TRBJ1-5; 7 bases in the junction line up with TRBD1. Specimen: peripheral blood. This receptor was obtained from a man aged 80 or over with acute or convalescent COVID-19. Here the CDR3 is given as CASSLGPTGSFQPQHF. The nucleotide sequence is TGTGCCAGCAGCTTAGGACCGACAGGGTCGTTTCAGCCCCAGCATTTT.